The 14 T cell receptor beta chains below all came from one sample that was sequenced in a study of beta chain features in type 1 diabetes. The study reverse transcribed the entire isolated RNA, so it sequenced expressed TCRB transcripts. Data came from immunoSEQ multiplex PCR; TCRdb stores just in-frame clones and leaves some out. The data contain about 15,000 clones, roughly two fifths of them singletons. The source material was stem cell memory CD4+ T cells from blood. All receptors derive from a woman in her forties in good health.

The chain recombines TRBV4-3 with TRBJ2-3; D remains ambiguous. The CDR3 is made up of 14 amino acids. V was clipped by 4 bases and J by 4 bases, with 12 bases between them. Germline CDR1 and CDR2: LGHNA and YSLEER. CDR3 protein: CASSLGVHADTQYF. The CDR3 nucleotides are TGCGCCAGCAGCCTCGGAGTGCACGCAGATACGCAGTATTTT.

This clone has just a few counts. The V and J genes are TRBV6-1 and TRBJ1-6; 7 positions agree with TRBD1. This CDR3 is built from 13 residues. V dropped 2 bases and J dropped 14; count of bases not matched to a gene: 6. Germline V gives CDR1 MNHNS, CDR2 SASEGT. In DNA, the CDR3 is TGTGCCAGCAGTGAAAAGGACAGGCTCACCCTCCACTTT. Protein sequence: CASSEKDRLTLHF.

V is TRBV18 and J is TRBJ2-5; a possible D gene is TRBD1 (5 bases). V was pared by 5 bases and J by 9 bases, with 10 bases between. The CDR3 is made up of 11 amino acids. From germline, CDR1 is KGHSH and CDR2 LQKENI. The CDR3: CASSSLGPQYF. In DNA, the CDR3 is TGTGCCAGCTCATCGCTGGGGCCCCAGTACTTC.

The J gene is TRBJ2-7, the V gene TRBV2, with D perhaps matching TRBD1 (6 bases). V lost 5 bases, J lost 0 bases, and 11 bases lay in between. The CDR3 spans 14 residues. CDR1 and CDR2 from the germline V gene are SNHLY and FYNNEI. The CDR3 sequence is CASSSGVLSYEQYF. CDR3 nucleotides: TGTGCCAGCAGTTCAGGGGTACTCTCCTACGAGCAGTACTTC.

This clone has a handful of counts. This chain links TRBV14 with TRBJ2-7, with D possibly matching TRBD2 (5 bases). The CDR3 length is 13 residues. Trimming pared 0 bases from V and 7 bases from J, leaving 10 bases between. Germline assignment: CDR1 SGHDN and CDR2 FVKESK. For the CDR3, the DNA is TGTGCCAGCAGCCAAGACATCTCGGGGGAGCAGTACTTC. It specifies CASSQDISGEQYF.

This chain links TRBV7-2 with TRBJ2-1; possibly TRBD2 for D (6 bases). Germline CDR1 and CDR2: SGHTA and FQGNSA. The CDR3 is 14 residues long. V was clipped by 0 bases and J by 3 bases, with 6 bases between them. The CDR3 coding sequence is TGTGCCAGCAGCTTAGCGCGGGGCTACAATGAGCAGTTCTTC. This gives the protein CASSLARGYNEQFF.

A remark on this clone: The sample has other DNA sequences that encode this CDR3 too. The chain carries TRBV5-4 and TRBJ1-4; 8 bases are a match to TRBD1. The CDR3 contains 13 residues. Per the germline V gene, CDR1 is SGHNT and CDR2 is YYREEE (reference sequence). Unmatched junction bases numbered 4, after V lost 5 bases and J lost 7 bases. CDR3 loop: CASSSQGVEKLFF. In DNA form, the CDR3 reads TGTGCCAGCAGTTCACAGGGGGTTGAAAAACTGTTTTTT.

This clone has more than one count but fewer than ten. This rearrangement joins TRBV4-1 to TRBJ1-4, with D hard to call. Trimming took 0 bases from V and 8 from J, leaving 13 bases between them. In germline, CDR1 is MGHRA, CDR2 YSYEKL. The CDR3 extends over 15 amino acids. This CDR3 reads CASSQETPGREKLFF. The DNA for the CDR3 is TGCGCCAGCAGCCAAGAGACCCCCGGCAGGGAAAAACTGTTTTTT.

The chain employs TRBV12-5 and TRBJ2-7, with D maybe TRBD2 (5 bases). Between the trimmed V and J ends, which lost 0 bases and 1 base, there was a span of 10 bases. From germline, CDR1 is LGHNT and CDR2 FRNRAP. The CDR3 is made up of 15 amino acids. CDR3 in amino acids: CASGLVLGSSYEQYF. The CDR3 coding sequence is TGTGCTAGTGGTTTGGTACTAGGGTCTTCCTACGAGCAGTACTTC.

V and J are TRBV15 and TRBJ1-5; no definite D call. V lost 1 base to trimming and J lost 2 bases, with 9 bases between them. The CDR3 loop spans 15 amino acids. Germline values: CDR1 LNHNV, CDR2 YYDKDF (reference sequence). The DNA for the CDR3 is TGTGCCACCAGCAGAGGGCCCGTGGGCAATCAGCCCCAGCATTTT. As protein: CATSRGPVGNQPQHF.

There are a few counts of this clone. The genes are TRBV5-1 and TRBJ2-2; 11 bases line up with TRBD1. CDR1 and CDR2 from the germline V gene are SGHRS and YFSETQ. This CDR3 spans 18 amino acids. V lost 2 bases to trimming and J lost 5 bases; unmatched junction nucleotides: 11. The CDR3 region is CASSLYPEGQGATGELFF. The CDR3 nucleotides read TGCGCCAGCAGCTTATACCCGGAAGGACAGGGGGCAACCGGGGAGCTGTTTTTT.

The chain carries TRBV18 and TRBJ1-2; D uncertain. The CDR3 totals 12 residues. Germline CDR1 KGHSH, CDR2 LQKENI. With 4 bases removed from V and 1 base from J, the gap between germline ends came to 4 bases. The DNA of the CDR3 is TGTGCCAGCTCACGGAGTAACTATGGCTACACCTTC. Translated, it gives CASSRSNYGYTF.

The chain uses TRBV6-1 and TRBJ1-1, with TRBD1 matching 9 bases. The CDR3 covers 14 residues. Germline lookup yields CDR1 MNHNS and CDR2 SASEGT. J gave up 5 bases and V 6 bases, and 7 bases lay outside the gene matches. CDR3 DNA: TGTGCCAGCAGCCTAGACAGGGGGTGGACTGAAGCTTTCTTT. The encoded protein is CASSLDRGWTEAFF.

V is TRBV6-5 and J is TRBJ2-1, with D possibly being TRBD1 (5 bases). Germline CDR1 MNHEY, CDR2 SVGAGI. V lost 4 bases, J lost 2 bases, and 9 bases lay in between. The CDR3 sequence is 14 residues long. CDR3 protein: CASSWGTTYNEQFF. The CDR3, as DNA: TGTGCCAGCAGTTGGGGCACCACCTACAATGAGCAGTTCTTC.